This T cell receptor (beta chain) was documented in a study of blood T cell repertoires in COVID-19. Study context: T cells, B-cell-depleted T cells, or PBMCs provided the cDNA or gDNA that served as material.

Followed over time, Seattle patients had been enrolled while infection was active. This clone was counted once. Original methodology: For nucleated cells, counts were estimated from reference gene primer amplification. The method was immunoSEQ multiplex PCR; TCRdb's version includes in-frame clones alone and lacks a portion of them. That table furnishes V, J and clone size, whereas the DNA furnished D and trimming. The data hold 150,000 or so clones, with 85% to 95% observed a single time. Germline CDR1 is SGHRS and CDR2 is YFSETQ. Trimming cost V 0 bases and J 4 bases, with 8 bases left between them. The CDR3 sequence is 14 residues long.

Sample: peripheral blood. The chain is built from TRBV5-1 and TRBJ2-1; D remains unclear. The receptor was derived from a woman in her sixties or seventies with COVID-19, enrolled during active disease. This CDR3 is CASSLDGSYNEQFF. As DNA, the CDR3 is TGCGCCAGCAGCTTGGATGGCAGTTACAATGAGCAGTTCTTC.